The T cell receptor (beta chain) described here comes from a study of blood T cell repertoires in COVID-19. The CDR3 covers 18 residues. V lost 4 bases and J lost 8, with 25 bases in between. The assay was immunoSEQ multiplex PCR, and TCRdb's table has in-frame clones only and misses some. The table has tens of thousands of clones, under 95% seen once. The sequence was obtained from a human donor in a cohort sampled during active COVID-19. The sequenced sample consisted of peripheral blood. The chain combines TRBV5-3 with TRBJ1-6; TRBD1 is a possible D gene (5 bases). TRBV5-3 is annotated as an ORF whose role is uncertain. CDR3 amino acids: CARSLGQGDGSAYSPLHF. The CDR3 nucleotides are TGTGCCAGAAGCCTCGGGCAGGGAGACGGGAGCGCATATTCACCCCTCCACTTT.